This is a list of T cell receptor beta chains from one sample in a study of PD-L1 blockade in urothelial cancer. Assay used: immunoSEQ multiplex PCR; TCRdb lists only in-frame clones, some missing. The repertoire consists of 70,000 to 90,000 clones, with 85% to 90% occurring once and the leading ten covering about an eighth. The specimen comprised PBMCs, sampled around atezolizumab (anti-PD-L1) treatment. All receptors come from a man between 60 and 75 years old with urothelial cancer. Each CDR3 is given with its conserved first and last residue. The order of the fields is CDR3 length, J gene, clone size, D gene, V gene, CDR3 protein, CDR3 DNA. The D gene is left open where the match is weak. The size of a clone is reported for some rows only, either as once, few or many, or as a class for expanded clones.

cdr3_length: 14; j_call: TRBJ1-2; clone_size: .; d_call: TRBD1; v_call: TRBV6-1; cdr3_aa: CASRNWGQGYGYTF; cdr3_nt: TGTGCCAGCAGGAACTGGGGACAGGGGTATGGCTACACCTTC
cdr3_length: 16; j_call: TRBJ2-7; clone_size: .; d_call: TRBD1; v_call: TRBV11-2; cdr3_aa: CASRHPRGQFSYEQYF; cdr3_nt: TGTGCCAGCAGGCATCCCCGGGGACAGTTCTCCTACGAGCAGTACTTC
cdr3_length: 13; j_call: TRBJ2-7; clone_size: .; d_call: .; v_call: TRBV4-3; cdr3_aa: CASSPTNAASQYF; cdr3_nt: TGCGCCAGCAGCCCAACCAACGCGGCTAGCCAGTACTTC
cdr3_length: 17; j_call: TRBJ1-6; clone_size: .; d_call: TRBD1; v_call: TRBV19; cdr3_aa: CASSANKGQGLNSPLHF; cdr3_nt: TGTGCCAGTAGTGCAAACAAAGGACAGGGACTTAATTCACCCCTCCACTTT
cdr3_length: 15; j_call: TRBJ2-1; clone_size: .; d_call: .; v_call: TRBV19; cdr3_aa: CASSVRASEYNEQFF; cdr3_nt: TGTGCCAGTAGTGTCAGGGCGAGTGAGTACAATGAGCAGTTCTTC
cdr3_length: 14; j_call: TRBJ2-1; clone_size: .; d_call: .; v_call: TRBV5-4; cdr3_aa: CASSRKLTDNEQFF; cdr3_nt: TGTGCCAGCAGCCGAAAGTTGACTGACAATGAGCAGTTCTTC
cdr3_length: 16; j_call: TRBJ2-3; clone_size: few; d_call: TRBD2; v_call: TRBV5-1; cdr3_aa: CASSVAARSGTDTQYF; cdr3_nt: TGCGCCAGCAGCGTGGCCGCGCGTAGCGGGACAGATACGCAGTATTTT
cdr3_length: 17; j_call: TRBJ2-7; clone_size: .; d_call: TRBD2; v_call: TRBV4-2; cdr3_aa: CASSQESSGGGSYEQYF; cdr3_nt: TGTGCCAGCAGCCAAGAAAGTAGCGGGGGGGGGTCCTACGAGCAGTACTTC
cdr3_length: 14; j_call: TRBJ2-7; clone_size: .; d_call: .; v_call: TRBV6-5; cdr3_aa: CASSRQGGSYEQYF; cdr3_nt: TGTGCCAGCAGCCGACAGGGAGGCTCCTACGAGCAGTACTTC
cdr3_length: 14; j_call: TRBJ1-5; clone_size: .; d_call: .; v_call: TRBV19; cdr3_aa: CASSIGQGNQPQHF; cdr3_nt: TGTGCCAGTAGTATCGGTCAGGGCAATCAGCCCCAGCATTTT
cdr3_length: 14; j_call: TRBJ1-2; clone_size: .; d_call: .; v_call: TRBV19; cdr3_aa: CASSIREGLDGYTF; cdr3_nt: TGTGCCAGTAGTATAAGAGAGGGTCTCGATGGCTACACCTTC
cdr3_length: 13; j_call: TRBJ1-2; clone_size: .; d_call: TRBD1; v_call: TRBV6-5; cdr3_aa: CASSRTGNYGYTF; cdr3_nt: TGTGCCAGCAGTAGGACAGGGAACTATGGCTACACCTTC
cdr3_length: 14; j_call: TRBJ1-5; clone_size: .; d_call: TRBD1; v_call: TRBV6-5; cdr3_aa: CASSFGQEGEPQHF; cdr3_nt: TGTGCCAGCAGTTTTGGACAGGAGGGGGAGCCCCAGCATTTT
cdr3_length: 13; j_call: TRBJ2-7; clone_size: .; d_call: .; v_call: TRBV28; cdr3_aa: CASSRGLRYEQYF; cdr3_nt: TGTGCCAGCAGCCGTGGACTGCGTTACGAGCAGTACTTC
cdr3_length: 16; j_call: TRBJ1-1; clone_size: .; d_call: TRBD1; v_call: TRBV7-3; cdr3_aa: CASSLIGGTGPTEAFF; cdr3_nt: TGTGCCAGCAGCTTAATAGGGGGGACAGGTCCCACTGAAGCTTTCTTT
cdr3_length: 13; j_call: TRBJ2-1; clone_size: .; d_call: .; v_call: TRBV10-3; cdr3_aa: CAISETGTDEQFF; cdr3_nt: TGTGCCATCAGTGAGACAGGCACAGATGAGCAGTTCTTC
cdr3_length: 14; j_call: TRBJ1-2; clone_size: .; d_call: TRBD1; v_call: TRBV5-8; cdr3_aa: CASSSETGVYGYTF; cdr3_nt: TGTGCCAGCAGCTCCGAGACAGGGGTTTATGGCTACACCTTC
cdr3_length: 14; j_call: TRBJ2-2; clone_size: .; d_call: .; v_call: TRBV19; cdr3_aa: CASRPTGSTGELFF; cdr3_nt: TGTGCCAGTAGACCGACAGGTAGCACCGGGGAGCTGTTTTTT
cdr3_length: 17; j_call: TRBJ2-7; clone_size: .; d_call: .; v_call: TRBV5-4; cdr3_aa: CASSLGGTPGLTHTQYF; cdr3_nt: TGTGCCAGCAGCTTGGGGGGAACACCGGGACTGACCCATACACAGTACTTC
cdr3_length: 17; j_call: TRBJ2-1; clone_size: .; d_call: TRBD2; v_call: TRBV5-6; cdr3_aa: CASRLVDRREGQGEQFF; cdr3_nt: TGTGCCAGCAGGCTGGTCGACCGGCGGGAGGGCCAAGGTGAGCAGTTCTTC